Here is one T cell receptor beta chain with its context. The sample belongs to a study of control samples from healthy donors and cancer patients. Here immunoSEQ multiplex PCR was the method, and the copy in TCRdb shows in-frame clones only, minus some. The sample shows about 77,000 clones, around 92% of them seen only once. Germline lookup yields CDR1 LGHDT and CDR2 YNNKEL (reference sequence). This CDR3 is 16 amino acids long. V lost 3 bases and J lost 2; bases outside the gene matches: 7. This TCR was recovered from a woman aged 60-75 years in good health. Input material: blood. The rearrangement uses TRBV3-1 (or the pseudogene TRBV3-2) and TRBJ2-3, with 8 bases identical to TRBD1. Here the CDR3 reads CASSHGNRGVTDTQYF. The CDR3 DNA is TGTGCCAGCAGCCATGGGAACAGGGGGGTCACAGATACGCAGTATTTT.